A selection of T cell receptor beta chains follows, all from one sample in a study of blood T cells in healthy people across ages. MiXCR was run by TCRdb on the 5' RACE reads, yielding one entry per CDR3 protein. This sample has about 640,000 distinct CDR3 sequences, with 58% found just once. Sequenced input: blood. The receptors were gathered from a man aged 55 to 69 in good health. CDR3s include the opening cysteine and the closing phenylalanine or tryptophan. Each record gives: CDR3 length, V gene, clone size, D gene, J gene, CDR3 DNA, CDR3 protein. A D gene is named only where the DNA matches it firmly. Size values are once, few and many counts, or a class for expanded clones, and some rows have none.

>13|TRBV10-3|few|NA|TRBJ1-4
TGTGCCATCAGTGTTAACCCCAATGAAAAACTGTTTTTT
CAISVNPNEKLFF
>14|TRBV5-1|NA|TRBD1|TRBJ1-2
TGCGCCAGCAGCACGTTGGGACAGGGGAATGGCTACACCTTC
CASSTLGQGNGYTF
>15|TRBV7-6|NA|TRBD1|TRBJ2-5
TGTGCCAGCAGCTTGAGGACAGGGGATCAAGAGACCCAGTACTTC
CASSLRTGDQETQYF
>17|TRBV5-5|NA|NA|TRBJ2-4
TGTGCCAGCAGCTATTTCCGACCCCGTGATGGCGGGAACATTCAGTACTTC
CASSYFRPRDGGNIQYF
>16|TRBV4-1|NA|TRBD1|TRBJ2-7
TGCGCCAGCAGCCAAGAGGAGACAGGGGCGTCCTACGAGCAGTACTTC
CASSQEETGASYEQYF
>16|TRBV6-1|NA|TRBD2|TRBJ2-7
TGTGCCAGCAGTGAAGCGGGCGGGGGGGCGCGCTACGAGCAGTACTTC
CASSEAGGGARYEQYF
>13|TRBV5-1|few|NA|TRBJ2-5
TGTGCCAGCAGCTTAAACAGGCAAGAGACCCAGTACTTC
CASSLNRQETQYF
>12|TRBV25-1|few|NA|TRBJ1-2
TGTGCCAGCAGTGCATACTACTATGGCTACACCTTC
CASSAYYYGYTF
>13|TRBV10-3|few|NA|TRBJ1-5
TGTGCCGCCTCGGGGGGGAGCAATCAGCCCCAGCATTTT
CAASGGSNQPQHF
>15|TRBV20-1|NA|NA|TRBJ2-7
TGCAGTGCTAGAGACGCCACAGGGAACCCTTACGAGCAGTACTTC
CSARDATGNPYEQYF
>14|TRBV12-3/TRBV12-4|NA|NA|TRBJ2-5
TGTGCCAGCATTTTTCGGGCGGGCCAAGAGACCCAGTACTTC
CASIFRAGQETQYF
>15|TRBV7-6|NA|NA|TRBJ2-5
TGTGCCAGCAGCTCGACTAGTATAGTCCAAGAGACCCAGTACTTC
CASSSTSIVQETQYF
>13|TRBV6-1|NA|NA|TRBJ2-3
TGTGCCAGCAGTGTCCAACCCCGAGATACGCAGTATTTT
CASSVQPRDTQYF
>13|TRBV12-5|NA|NA|TRBJ2-1
TGTGCGAGTGGGGGCACACAGGTTACGGAGCAGTTCTTC
CASGGTQVTEQFF
>16|TRBV7-9|once|NA|TRBJ2-1
TGTGCCAGCAGCGACCGCCCGGGGGGCCCGTACAATGAGCAGTTCTTC
CASSDRPGGPYNEQFF
>12|TRBV2|once|TRBD2|TRBJ2-1
TGTGCCAGCAGAGGACTAGCCAATGAGCAGTTCTTC
CASRGLANEQFF
>13|TRBV28|NA|NA|TRBJ2-5
TGTGCCAGCAGCAAGAATATACAAGAGACCCAGTACTTC
CASSKNIQETQYF
>15|TRBV2|NA|NA|TRBJ2-7
TGTGCCAGCAGTGAATTGGCAGGGGAGGACTACGAGCAGTACTTC
CASSELAGEDYEQYF
>13|TRBV27|NA|NA|TRBJ1-6
TGTGCCAGACCTCGGGACACAGCATCACCCCTCCACTTT
CARPRDTASPLHF
>13|TRBV2|NA|NA|TRBJ1-1
TGTGCCAGCAGGCCCCAACAGAACACTGAAGCTTTCTTT
CASRPQQNTEAFF
>13|TRBV2|NA|NA|TRBJ2-5
TGTGCCAGCGGTGACCTAACAGGAGAGACCCAGTACTTC
CASGDLTGETQYF
>14|TRBV20-1|NA|NA|TRBJ1-5
TGCAGTGCTGTTGCGGGGGCAGGGGATCAGCCCCAGCATTTT
CSAVAGAGDQPQHF
>12|TRBV29-1|few|NA|TRBJ2-7
TGCAGCGTTGTGGGGCAGGGCAAGGTGCAGTACTTC
CSVVGQGKVQYF
>15|TRBV11-2|NA|TRBD2|TRBJ2-1
TGTGCCAGCAACTTAGGACTATCGGGGGGGCTTGAGCAGTTCTTC
CASNLGLSGGLEQFF
>14|TRBV7-9|NA|TRBD1|TRBJ1-2
TGTGCCAGCAGACGAGAGGGGACAGGGGCTGGCTACACCTTC
CASRREGTGAGYTF
>15|TRBV7-8|NA|TRBD1|TRBJ2-1
TGTGCCAGCAGCTTCGTGGGAGGACAGGGCAATGAGCAGTTCTTC
CASSFVGGQGNEQFF
>14|TRBV5-1|NA|TRBD1|TRBJ2-7
TGCGCCAGCAGCTCCCCTCAGGGGGCCGGCGAGCAGTACTTC
CASSSPQGAGEQYF
>14|TRBV6-6|NA|TRBD2|TRBJ2-7
TGTGCCAGCAGCCTAGCGGTAGGCTCCTACGAGCAGTACTTC
CASSLAVGSYEQYF
>14|TRBV12-3/TRBV12-4|NA|NA|TRBJ1-3
TGTGCCAGCAGTATAGACCTAACTGGAAACACCATATATTTT
CASSIDLTGNTIYF
>16|TRBV20-1|NA|NA|TRBJ1-2
TGCAGTGCTACCCTCCCGATGGGGGGAGCTAACTATGGCTACACCTTC
CSATLPMGGANYGYTF
>14|TRBV6-6|NA|NA|TRBJ1-1
TGTGCCAGCAGTCCCGACCTCACTACCAATCAAGCTTTCTTT
CASSPDLTTNQAFF
>15|TRBV5-1|few|NA|TRBJ1-2
TGCGCCAGCACCCCTCGGGCGAGCTCTAACTATGGCTACACCTTC
CASTPRASSNYGYTF
>16|TRBV18|NA|NA|TRBJ2-5
TGTGCCAGCTCCCCACGTGAAAGGGGACCCCAAGAGACCCAGTACTTC
CASSPRERGPQETQYF
>14|TRBV20-1|NA|TRBD2|TRBJ2-3
TGCAGTGCTAGAGTCGGTAGCGGGGGGGATACGCAGTATTTT
CSARVGSGGDTQYF
>14|TRBV19|NA|NA|TRBJ2-3
TGTGCCAGTAGTATCGACAGCAAGACAGATACGCAGTATTTT
CASSIDSKTDTQYF
>14|TRBV7-2|few|TRBD2|TRBJ2-5
TGTGCCAGCAGCTTTCAGCGGGGGGTGGAGACCCAGTACTTC
CASSFQRGVETQYF
>14|TRBV5-1|few|NA|TRBJ1-6
TGCGCCAGCAGCCTAGGGGAAGACAATTCACCCCTCCACTTT
CASSLGEDNSPLHF
>19|TRBV12-5|once|TRBD2|TRBJ2-1
TGTGCTAGTGGTTCGATGACTAGCGGGGGGGAGGGATATCTTAATGAGCAGTTCTTC
CASGSMTSGGEGYLNEQFF
>13|TRBV9|NA|NA|TRBJ1-1
TGTGCCAGCAGCAAGGAGGGGCAGGCGGAGGCTTTCTTT
CASSKEGQAEAFF
>12|TRBV12-3/TRBV12-4|few|NA|TRBJ2-3
TGTGCCAGCAGACAAGGGGGAGATACGCAGTATTTT
CASRQGGDTQYF
>16|TRBV7-2|once|TRBD2|TRBJ2-3
TGTGCCAGCAGCCCCCGACTAGCGGGGGGTGGAGATACGCAGTATTTT
CASSPRLAGGGDTQYF
>15|TRBV11-2|NA|TRBD2|TRBJ2-7
TGTGCCAGCAGCTTAGTTGCGGGGGTCTACAATGAGCAGTACTTC
CASSLVAGVYNEQYF
>14|TRBV12-3/TRBV12-4|NA|TRBD1|TRBJ2-5
TGTGCCACCGCCGGACAGGCAGGGCAAGAGACCCAGTACTTC
CATAGQAGQETQYF
>15|TRBV28|NA|TRBD2|TRBJ2-7
TGTGCCAGCAGGCAAGCGGGGGCGAACTCCTACGAGCAGTACTTC
CASRQAGANSYEQYF
>17|TRBV5-1|NA|TRBD1|TRBJ2-6
TGCGCCAGCAGCTTGGAAGGACAGGGGGTTATAACCAACGTCCTGACTTTC
CASSLEGQGVITNVLTF
>13|TRBV29-1|few|TRBD1|TRBJ2-7
TGCAGCGTTGAAGGGACAGGGGGTAACGAGCAGTACTTC
CSVEGTGGNEQYF
>15|TRBV25-1|once|NA|TRBJ2-3
TGTGCCAGCAGTGCCACGGGAAGTTTCTCAGATACGCAGTATTTT
CASSATGSFSDTQYF
>17|TRBV12-3/TRBV12-4|few|TRBD1|TRBJ1-5
TGTGCCAGCAGTCCGCGACAGGGTAGTGGGTTCAATCAGCCCCAGCATTTT
CASSPRQGSGFNQPQHF
>16|TRBV4-2|NA|TRBD2|TRBJ2-4
TGTGCCAGCAGCCTCGGGACTAGCGGGGGGGCGGACATTCAGTACTTC
CASSLGTSGGADIQYF
>14|TRBV29-1|NA|TRBD1|TRBJ2-7
TGCAGCGTTGAAGGTGAGGGGGCCCCCTACGAGCAGTACTTC
CSVEGEGAPYEQYF
>13|TRBV10-3|NA|NA|TRBJ1-5
TGTGCCATCAGTGACTCCTTCGGTCAGCCCCAGCATTTT
CAISDSFGQPQHF
>13|TRBV29-1|few|NA|TRBJ1-2
TGCAGCGTTGAAAACAGGGATAACTATGGCTACACCTTC
CSVENRDNYGYTF
>15|TRBV12-3/TRBV12-4|NA|TRBD1|TRBJ2-7
TGTGCCAGCAGCCACCCCGGGACAGCCGAATACGAGCAGTACTTC
CASSHPGTAEYEQYF
>17|TRBV4-2|NA|TRBD2|TRBJ2-5
TGTGCCAGCAGCCAAGACCCGACTAGCGGGAACCAAGAGACCCAGTACTTC
CASSQDPTSGNQETQYF
>13|TRBV28|NA|TRBD2|TRBJ2-7
TGTGCCAGCAGTTTAGTAGCGGGGTGCGAGCAGTACTTC
CASSLVAGCEQYF